Presented here are 20 T cell receptor beta chains from one specimen sequenced in a study of cytomegalovirus exposure and HLA in healthy donors (dated by TCRdb to the late 2010s). The library was generated by the immunoSEQ multiplex PCR assay. A mixture of 60 forward primers for TCR Vbeta segments and 13 reverse primers for TCR Jbeta segments was used in the multiplex PCR. Entries here come from immuneACCESS through TCRdb and include only in-frame sequences with V and J called. Some clones fail to appear in such tables; in the studies checked, an unresolved V gene covers under half of the shortfall, and the cause of the remainder is unknown. The sample table shows 100,000 or so clones, and around four fifths are seen once. The leading ten clones occupy 2.5% to 3% of the sample. Sequenced input: PBMCs. The receptors derive from a middle-aged man in good health and CMV-seronegative.

V is TRBV10-1 and J is TRBJ1-1; no firm D call. Germline assignment: CDR1 WNHNN and CDR2 SYGVQD (reference sequence). V shed 11 bases and J shed 1 base, with 17 bases lying between them. There are 14 residues in the CDR3. DNA of the CDR3: TGCGCCCGTGCGGGTTACAGTCAGAACACTGAAGCTTTCTTT. This gives the protein CARAGYSQNTEAFF.

The genes are TRBV6-6 and TRBJ2-3, with 9 bases identical to TRBD2. The CDR3 runs to 16 residues. Germline V gene data show CDR1 as MNHNY and CDR2 as SVGAGI (reference sequence). V was clipped by 0 bases and J by 5 bases; unmatched bases: 6. CDR3 DNA: TGTGCCAGCAGTTACTCGTTGCGCGGGGGGGGAGATACGCAGTATTTT. Its translation is CASSYSLRGGGDTQYF.

This clone occurred once. This chain uses TRBV7-2 with TRBJ1-5; a weak D match, TRBD1 (5 bases). The length of the CDR3 is 17 residues. The V and J ends lost 4 bases and 0 bases respectively, with 16 bases between them. Germline V gives CDR1 SGHTA, CDR2 FQGNSA. CDR3 residues: CASSSDIQVYSNQPQHF. CDR3 nucleotides: TGTGCCAGCAGCTCAGACATACAGGTTTATAGCAATCAGCCCCAGCATTTT.

The rearrangement uses TRBV27 and TRBJ1-6, with 8 bases lining up with TRBD1. The germline V gene encodes CDR1 MNHEY and CDR2 SMNVEV (reference sequence). V was clipped by 6 bases and J by 6 bases; unmatched bases: 10. The CDR3 consists of 16 residues. Written as DNA, the CDR3 is TGTGCCAGCAGGGGACAGGTTGGAGACCTTAATTCACCCCTCCACTTT. Translating gives CASRGQVGDLNSPLHF.

As concerns this clone: The identical CDR3 is also encoded by other nucleotide sequences in the sample. The chain recombines TRBV5-1 with TRBJ1-1, with 7 positions matching TRBD1. The CDR3 runs 14 residues. Germline CDR1 SGHRS, CDR2 YFSETQ. V lost 4 bases and J lost 1; bases outside the gene matches: 4. The CDR3 reads CASSLGQPNTEAFF. The CDR3 coding sequence is TGCGCCAGCAGCCTGGGACAGCCGAACACTGAAGCTTTCTTT.

The V and J genes are TRBV6-1 and TRBJ1-6; D unresolved. V was pared by 2 bases and J by 7 bases, with 6 bases between. The germline CDR1 and CDR2 sequences are MNHNS and SASEGT. The CDR3 totals 13 residues. CDR3 region: CASSELVNSPLHF. The CDR3 bases are TGTGCCAGCAGTGAATTAGTCAATTCACCCCTCCACTTT.

The gene calls are TRBV6-4 and TRBJ2-1, with D uncertain. This CDR3 has 13 residues. V shed 2 bases and J shed 4 bases, with 6 bases lying between them. Germline CDR1 reads MRHNA; CDR2 reads SNTAGT. The CDR3 region is CASSDPPYNEQFF. The CDR3 region has the DNA TGTGCCAGCAGTGACCCCCCGTACAATGAGCAGTTCTTC.

This clone was detected a few times. The gene calls are TRBV5-4 and TRBJ1-1; D not certain. This CDR3 is built from 14 residues. Trimming cost V 4 bases and J 1 base, with 11 bases left between them. The germline V gene has CDR1 SGHNT and CDR2 YYREEE (reference sequence). CDR3 coding DNA: TGTGCCAGCAGCCCCGGGCGGGAGAACACTGAAGCTTTCTTT. Translation gives CASSPGRENTEAFF.

In the case of this clone: At the DNA level, this CDR3 is encoded by other sequences in the same sample as well. The V gene is TRBV5-4, the J gene TRBJ2-7, with 8 bases matching TRBD1. Germline CDR1 reads SGHNT; CDR2 reads YYREEE (reference sequence). The CDR3 has 14 residues. V was pared by 0 bases and J by 2 bases, with 1 base of the junction left unmatched. This chain's CDR3 is CASSLGQGPYEQYF. The DNA of the CDR3 is TGTGCCAGCAGCTTGGGACAGGGGCCCTACGAGCAGTACTTC.

In regard to this clone: A read error may account for a junction end that differs from germline. The genes are TRBV7-9 and TRBJ1-1; no definite D call. The CDR3 runs 12 residues. Germline CDR1 and CDR2: SEHNR and FQNEAQ (reference sequence). For the CDR3, the DNA is TGTTCCAGCAGCTTTATTGGAGCTGAAGCTTTCTTT. It yields the protein CSSSFIGAEAFF.

The CDR3, as DNA: TGTGCCAGTAGCCCCTTAGTCGGGGGCACAGATACGCAGTATTTT. Translating gives CASSPLVGGTDTQYF. The V gene is TRBV19, the J gene TRBJ2-3; possibly TRBD2 for D (5 bases). There are 15 residues in the CDR3. Germline lookup yields CDR1 LNHDA and CDR2 SQIVND (reference sequence). The V end was cut by 6 bases, the J end by 1 base, with 14 bases between.

The rearrangement links TRBV11-2 to TRBJ1-1, with D hard to call. Between the trimmed V and J ends, which lost 2 bases and 2 bases, there was a span of 9 bases. CDR3 length equals 14 residues. Germline V gene sequence: CDR1 SGHAT, CDR2 FQNNGV. CDR3: CASSLTSINTEAFF. The DNA of the CDR3 is TGTGCCAGCAGCTTAACATCAATAAACACTGAAGCTTTCTTT.

The chain has TRBV7-2 and TRBJ1-2; perhaps TRBD1 as D (6 bases). The CDR3 covers 12 residues. The germline gives CDR1 SGHTA, CDR2 FQGNSA. The V gene lost 5 bases and the J gene lost 8 bases, with 12 bases spanning the gap. Here the CDR3 DNA reads TGTGCCAGCAGCCCCCCAGGGGTCGGCTACACCTTC. Translating it yields CASSPPGVGYTF.

This clone was picked up one time. This chain connects TRBV6-1 to TRBJ2-1; D possibly corresponds to TRBD2 (6 bases). The CDR3 consists of 15 residues. Germline V gene sequence: CDR1 MNHNS, CDR2 SASEGT. V lost 8 bases and J lost 4, with 18 bases in between. CDR3 loop: CASEFATRGYNEQFF. CDR3 nucleotide sequence: TGTGCCAGCGAGTTTGCGACTAGAGGGTACAATGAGCAGTTCTTC.

V gene TRBV29-1 combines with J gene TRBJ1-1, with 8 bases identical to TRBD1. Germline CDR1 SQVTM, CDR2 ANQGSEA. The V and J ends lost 3 bases and 7 bases, in that order; junction bases with no gene match: 7. The CDR3 covers 13 residues. CDR3 DNA sequence: TGCAGCGTTGACCCGACAGGGGAGGGTGAAGCTTTCTTT. It specifies CSVDPTGEGEAFF.

The rearrangement joins TRBV19 to TRBJ2-2, with 12 bases fitting TRBD1. V lost 5 bases to trimming and J lost 7 bases; unmatched junction nucleotides: 2. The CDR3 runs 14 residues. Germline V gene data show CDR1 as LNHDA and CDR2 as SQIVND (reference sequence). CDR3 sequence reads: CASSGTGGIGELFF. In nucleotides, the CDR3 is TGTGCCAGTAGTGGGACAGGGGGCATCGGGGAGCTGTTTTTT. The entire variable domain, with the rest obtained from reference TRBV19 and TRBJ2-2, is as follows: DGGITQSPKYLFRKEGQNVTLSCEQNLNHDAMYWYRQDPGQGLRLIYYSQIVNDFQKGDIAEGYSVSREKKESFPLTVTSAQKNPTAFYLCASSGTGGIGELFFGEGSRLTVL.

The V call is TRBV30, the J call TRBJ1-3; 8 nucleotides line up with TRBD1. The V gene end was trimmed by 0 bases and the J gene end by 2 bases; junction bases not matched to a gene: 6. This CDR3 spans 16 amino acids. Germline V gene lookup returns CDR1 GTSNPN and CDR2 SVGIG (reference sequence). CDR3 loop: CAWSVQGAGAGNTIYF. CDR3 DNA sequence: TGTGCCTGGAGTGTCCAGGGGGCAGGGGCTGGAAACACCATATATTTT.

The chain joins TRBV9 to TRBJ2-1; 10 bases are shared with TRBD2. The CDR3 has 15 amino acids. J gave up 6 bases and V 3 bases, and 6 bases lay outside the gene matches. Per germline, CDR1 SGDLS and CDR2 YYNGEE. CDR3 protein: CASSERGGIINEQFF. In DNA form, the CDR3 reads TGTGCCAGCAGCGAGCGGGGGGGCATCATCAATGAGCAGTTCTTC. The whole variable domain, filled in from reference TRBV9 and TRBJ2-1, reads DSGVTQTPKHLITATGQRVTLRCSPRSGDLSVYWYQQSLDQGLQFLIQYYNGEERAKGNILERFSAQQFPDLHSELNLSSLELGDSALYFCASSERGGIINEQFFGPGTRLTVL.

The sample holds one count of this clone. The J gene is TRBJ2-1, the V gene TRBV7-2; 10 bases are shared with TRBD2. From germline, CDR1 is SGHTA and CDR2 FQGNSA. J lost 4 bases, V lost 5 bases, and 5 bases had no gene match. This CDR3 contains 15 residues. The CDR3 DNA is TGTGCCAGCAGCCCACAGACTAGCGGGTACAATGAGCAGTTCTTC. Its protein product is CASSPQTSGYNEQFF.

The chain has TRBV7-6 and TRBJ2-7; 9 nucleotides line up with TRBD1. V trimming: 5 bases; J trimming: 5 bases; junction bases outside the gene matches: 4. The CDR3 extends over 13 amino acids. From germline, CDR1 is SGHVS and CDR2 FNYEAQ. The CDR3 loop reads CASSLDRGNEQYF. For the CDR3, the DNA is TGTGCCAGCAGCCTGGACAGGGGCAACGAGCAGTACTTC.